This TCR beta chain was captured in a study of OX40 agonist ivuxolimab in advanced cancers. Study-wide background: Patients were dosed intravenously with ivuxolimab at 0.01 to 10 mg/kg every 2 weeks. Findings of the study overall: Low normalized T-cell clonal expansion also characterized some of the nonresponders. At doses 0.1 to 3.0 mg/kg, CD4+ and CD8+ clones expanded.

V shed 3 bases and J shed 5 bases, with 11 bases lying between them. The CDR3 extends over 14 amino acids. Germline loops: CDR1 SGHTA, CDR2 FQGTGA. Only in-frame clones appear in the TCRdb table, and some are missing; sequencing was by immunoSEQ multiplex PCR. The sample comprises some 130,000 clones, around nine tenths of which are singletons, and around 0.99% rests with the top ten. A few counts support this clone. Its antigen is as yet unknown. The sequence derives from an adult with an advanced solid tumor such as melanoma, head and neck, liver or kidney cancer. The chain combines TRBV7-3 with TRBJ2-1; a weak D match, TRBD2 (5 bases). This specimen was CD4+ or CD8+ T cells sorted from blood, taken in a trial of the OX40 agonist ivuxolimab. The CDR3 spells CASSLSGPNNEQFF. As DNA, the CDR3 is TGTGCCAGCAGCTTGAGCGGACCAAACAATGAGCAGTTCTTC.